The sequence of this T cell receptor (beta chain) was determined in a study of cytomegalovirus exposure and HLA in healthy donors. In the study overall: Earlier sequencing of 150 million to 200 million T cells yielded 120 million or so unique TCR beta sequences. The study's findings and limits: A later analysis showed that HLA-associated TCR beta chains had undergone more clonal expansion than equally common others.

The CDR3 extends over 15 amino acids. Germline V gives CDR1 KGHSH, CDR2 LQKENI. V gave up 2 bases and J gave up 4 bases; unmatched junction bases: 2. This clone was seen a handful of times. Its antigen is not known. Both 60 Vbeta primers and 13 Jbeta primers went into the PCR. Only in-frame clones appear in the TCRdb table, and some are missing; sequencing was by immunoSEQ multiplex PCR. This sample has around 150,000 clones; over 75% occur once, and the top ten carry approximately 2.3%. The rearrangement joins TRBV18 to TRBJ2-7; 13 bases are a match to TRBD2. This TCR derives from a man aged 30 to 39 in good health and CMV-seronegative. The sample taken for sequencing was PBMCs. CDR3 sequence: CASSPWTSGSYEQYF. CDR3 in DNA: TGTGCCAGCTCACCATGGACTAGCGGGAGTTACGAGCAGTACTTC. Looking up the rest from reference TRBV18 and TRBJ2-7 gives the full variable domain: NAGVMQNPRHLVRRRGQEARLRCSPMKGHSHVYWYRQLPEEGLKFMVYLQKENIIDESGMPKERFSAEFPKEGPSILRIQQVVRGDSAAYFCASSPWTSGSYEQYFGPGTRLTVT.